The T cell receptor (beta chain) under discussion was sequenced for a study of control samples from healthy donors and cancer patients. The V gene lost 1 base and the J gene lost 0 bases, with 7 bases spanning the gap. Germline V CDR1 and CDR2: SGHVS, FQNEAQ. This CDR3 contains 15 residues. Using immunoSEQ multiplex PCR, the repertoire was profiled, and TCRdb retains in-frame clones only, with some absent. The data hold 150,000 to 200,000 clones, with approximately 94% observed a single time. The origin of this receptor is a woman in her thirties or forties in good health. The J gene is TRBJ1-5, the V gene TRBV7-8; the D is unclear. The material sequenced was blood. CDR3 residues: CASSLDGNSNQPQHF. CDR3 nucleotide sequence: TGTGCCAGCAGCTTAGACGGGAATAGCAATCAGCCCCAGCATTTT. The whole variable domain, filled in from reference TRBV7-8 and TRBJ1-5, reads GAGVSQSPRYKVAKRGQDVALRCDPISGHVSLFWYQQALGQGPEFLTYFQNEAQLDKSGLPSDRFFAERPEGSVSTLKIQRTQQEDSAVYLCASSLDGNSNQPQHFGDGTRLSIL.